Listed below are T cell receptor beta chains from one sample, sequenced in a study of blood T cells in healthy people across ages. TCRdb redid the calling of the 5' RACE reads with MiXCR, one entry per CDR3 protein. The sample comprises about 640,000 distinct CDR3 sequences, approximately 59% of which are singletons, and 30% to 45% rests with the top ten. The specimen sequenced was blood. All receptors come from a man aged 55-75 years in good health. Each CDR3 is given with its conserved first and last residue. A D gene is named only where the DNA matches it firmly. A clone size is listed for some rows: how often the clone was seen (once, few, many), or a class if it is expanded.

CDR3 DNA	CDR3 protein	V gene	clone size	J gene	D gene
TGTGCCAGCAGCGCCCGACAGGTCTACGAGCAGTACTTC	CASSARQVYEQYF	TRBV7-9	NA	TRBJ2-7	NA
TGTGCCAGCAGCTTAGCGGAACAGGGAGGAGGGATGGGTGAGCAGTTCTTC	CASSLAEQGGGMGEQFF	TRBV7-8	NA	TRBJ2-1	NA
TGTGCCAGCAGTGGGCTACTACAGGGTTATCAGCCCCAGCATTTT	CASSGLLQGYQPQHF	TRBV6-1	NA	TRBJ1-5	NA
TGCAGTGCTAGATGGGCTAGCGGGGGCAATGAGCAGTTCTTC	CSARWASGGNEQFF	TRBV20-1	NA	TRBJ2-1	TRBD2
TGCAGTGCTAGACACGCCGCCACAGGGGCCTACGAGCAGTACTTC	CSARHAATGAYEQYF	TRBV20-1	NA	TRBJ2-7	TRBD1
TGCAGCGTTGAAGAGGGGACAGGGCATGGCTACACCTTC	CSVEEGTGHGYTF	TRBV29-1	NA	TRBJ1-2	TRBD1
TGTGCCAGTAGCGGGACTAGCTCCTACGAGCAGTACTTC	CASSGTSSYEQYF	TRBV19	few	TRBJ2-7	TRBD2
TGTGCCAGCAGTAACGGGGAGAACTATGGCCACACCTTC	CASSNGENYGHTF	TRBV6-5	NA	TRBJ1-2	NA
TGCAGTGCTAGAGAACCGAGGGGAACCTACGAGCAGTACTTC	CSAREPRGTYEQYF	TRBV20-1	NA	TRBJ2-7	NA
TGTGCCAGCAGTTACTCGAACGGGGGGGCCCAAGAGACCCAGTACTTC	CASSYSNGGAQETQYF	TRBV6-2/TRBV6-3	NA	TRBJ2-5	TRBD2
TGTGCCAGCAGCCCCTTTGGGGGGGTGCGACAAGAGACCCAGTACTTC	CASSPFGGVRQETQYF	TRBV7-8	NA	TRBJ2-5	TRBD2
TGCAGTACCGGGACTAGCAGAGATACGCAGTATTTT	CSTGTSRDTQYF	TRBV20-1	NA	TRBJ2-3	TRBD2
TGTGCCAGCACCTCCTGGGCTACCGAAGGCCAAGAGACCCAGTACTTC	CASTSWATEGQETQYF	TRBV28	NA	TRBJ2-5	NA
TGCGCCAGCAGCTCACTAGCGGGGGGGCCCGCCGGGGAGCTGTTTTTT	CASSSLAGGPAGELFF	TRBV5-1	NA	TRBJ2-2	TRBD2
TGCGCCAGCAGCCCAGGACAGAAGACCTACGAGCAGTACTTC	CASSPGQKTYEQYF	TRBV5-1	NA	TRBJ2-7	NA
TGTAGTGCTAGAGGGACTAGCGCGGAGACCCAGTACTTC	CSARGTSAETQYF	TRBV20-1	few	TRBJ2-5	TRBD2
TGTGCCAGCAGTGACCCTAGTGGCCAAGAGACCCAGTACTTC	CASSDPSGQETQYF	TRBV28	NA	TRBJ2-5	NA
TGCGCCAGCAGCCCAACTAGCGGGGGGGTCTACGAGACCCAGTACTTC	CASSPTSGGVYETQYF	TRBV5-1	NA	TRBJ2-5	TRBD2
TGTGCCAGCAGCGTAGAGGACGTGGAAGGCAATGAGCAGTTCTTC	CASSVEDVEGNEQFF	TRBV9	NA	TRBJ2-1	NA
TGTGCCAGCAGTTTAACCCAGGGGGCCTATGGCTACACCTTC	CASSLTQGAYGYTF	TRBV28	NA	TRBJ1-2	TRBD1
TGCGCCAGCAGCTCTAGGATCGCGCGGGGCCAAGAGACCCAGTACTTC	CASSSRIARGQETQYF	TRBV5-1	NA	TRBJ2-5	NA
TGTGCCAGCAGTGTATCGACAGGGGGGTACCGTGGCTACACCTTC	CASSVSTGGYRGYTF	TRBV25-1	NA	TRBJ1-2	TRBD1
TGTGCCAGCAGCCGATCCGGGGGCGGCTACACCTTC	CASSRSGGGYTF	TRBV14	NA	TRBJ1-2	NA
TGTGCTAGCAGTTTGGGCAATGGCTACACCTTC	CASSLGNGYTF	TRBV12-3/TRBV12-4	NA	TRBJ1-2	NA
TGCAGTGCTAGAGGCGCGGGGGGGCAGAATGAGCAGTTCTTC	CSARGAGGQNEQFF	TRBV20-1	NA	TRBJ2-1	TRBD2
TGTGCCAGCAGTTATGGGACGGGACCCACGGCGTATGGCTACACCTTC	CASSYGTGPTAYGYTF	TRBV6-2/TRBV6-3	few	TRBJ1-2	NA
TGTGCCAGCAGCTTAGCTTCGGGGGGGGGAGAGACCCAGTACTTC	CASSLASGGGETQYF	TRBV7-2	many	TRBJ2-5	TRBD2
TGCGCCAGTAGCCAAGCCGACAGACCCACAGATACGCAGTATTTT	CASSQADRPTDTQYF	TRBV4-1	NA	TRBJ2-3	NA
TGCGCCAGCAGCGAAGACGTCGGGTACACAGATACGCAGTATTTT	CASSEDVGYTDTQYF	TRBV10-1	NA	TRBJ2-3	NA
TGTGCCACCAGCGATCCAATTGGGATGGGCGGCAGATACAATGAGCAGTTCTTC	CATSDPIGMGGRYNEQFF	TRBV24-1	few	TRBJ2-1	NA
TGCAGCGTTGATCTGATAGGGAACACTGAAGCTTTCTTT	CSVDLIGNTEAFF	TRBV29-1	NA	TRBJ1-1	NA
TGCGCCAGCAGCCCGAGGGCAGCGGGGCGTTACAATGAGCAGTTCTTC	CASSPRAAGRYNEQFF	TRBV5-1	NA	TRBJ2-1	TRBD2
TGTGCCAGCAGCCCAAAGGGGGAGAATGGGGGCTACACCTTC	CASSPKGENGGYTF	TRBV7-2	NA	TRBJ1-2	NA
TGTGCCAGCAGTCCCCGGGTGCCTAGCGGGGACCCGAACACCGGGGAGCTGTTTTTT	CASSPRVPSGDPNTGELFF	TRBV6-1	NA	TRBJ2-2	TRBD2
TGCAGCGTTGCCCCGGGACAGGGCGGGCCCCAGTACTTC	CSVAPGQGGPQYF	TRBV29-1	few	TRBJ2-5	TRBD1
TGCGCCAGCAGCTTGGGGTTCGGGACGGGAAACACTGAAGCTTTCTTT	CASSLGFGTGNTEAFF	TRBV5-1	NA	TRBJ1-1	NA
TGTGCCAGCAGCGTAGGTTACGGGGATCACTCTGGGGCCAACGTCCTGACTTTC	CASSVGYGDHSGANVLTF	TRBV9	few	TRBJ2-6	NA
TGTGCCAGCACCCCAACCGACAGCCAGAAAAAAGAGACCCAGTACTTC	CASTPTDSQKKETQYF	TRBV6-6	NA	TRBJ2-5	NA
TGTGCCAGCAGTTTAATAGCGGGGAGCCCCTTGGAGTTCTTC	CASSLIAGSPLEFF	TRBV12-3/TRBV12-4	NA	TRBJ2-1	TRBD2
TGCAGTGCTATGGACAGGGGGTACCTTAATGAGCAGTTCTTC	CSAMDRGYLNEQFF	TRBV20-1	NA	TRBJ2-1	TRBD1
TGCAGTGCCACTAGCGGGGGACTCTCGGAGACCCAGTACTTC	CSATSGGLSETQYF	TRBV20-1	NA	TRBJ2-5	TRBD2
TGCGCCAGCAGCCTGATGGACACTCCTAATGAAAAACTGTTTTTT	CASSLMDTPNEKLFF	TRBV5-1	NA	TRBJ1-4	NA
TGTGCCAGCAGCGCGGACGGGTACAATGAGCAGTTCTTC	CASSADGYNEQFF	TRBV6-2/TRBV6-3	NA	TRBJ2-1	NA
TGTGCCACGTCAACTAGCGGGGGCCAAGAGACCCAGTACTTC	CATSTSGGQETQYF	TRBV10-3	few	TRBJ2-5	TRBD2
TGCAGTGCTAGTCGGGGGGCAGAGGAAAAACTGTTTTTT	CSASRGAEEKLFF	TRBV20-1	NA	TRBJ1-4	NA
TGCAGCGTTGAAACCAGGGCGGCGCAGTATTTT	CSVETRAAQYF	TRBV29-1	few	TRBJ2-3	NA
TGCGCCAGCAGTCCTACAGGGGACCCCTCCTACAATGAGCAGTTCTTC	CASSPTGDPSYNEQFF	TRBV5-1	NA	TRBJ2-1	TRBD1
TGTGCCAGCAGACCTGCAACCCGGACAGGGGACAATGAGCAGTTCTTC	CASRPATRTGDNEQFF	TRBV6-5	NA	TRBJ2-1	TRBD1
TGTGCCACCAGGGAAACAGGGGAATACACTGAAGCTTTCTTT	CATRETGEYTEAFF	TRBV24-1	once	TRBJ1-1	TRBD1
TGTGCCATCAGTGACAACACCAATCAGCCCCAGCATTTT	CAISDNTNQPQHF	TRBV10-3	NA	TRBJ1-5	NA
TGTGCCAGCATCATGACTAGCGGGGCGGGGAATGAGCAGTTCTTC	CASIMTSGAGNEQFF	TRBV5-8	NA	TRBJ2-1	TRBD2
TGTGCCATTATTCCCCCGGGACTATCCTCCCAAGAGACCCAGTTCTTC	CAIIPPGLSSQETQFF	TRBV2	NA	TRBJ2-1	TRBD2
TGCAGTGCTTGGACTAGGGGAAACATTCAGTACTTC	CSAWTRGNIQYF	TRBV20-1	NA	TRBJ2-4	TRBD2
TGCGCCAGCAGTCCCCACGCGGGGGGCCACACAGATACGCAGTATTTT	CASSPHAGGHTDTQYF	TRBV25-1	once	TRBJ2-3	TRBD2
TGCGCCAGCAGCAGAGGACTCGCGTCAAGCCAAGAGACCCAGTACTTC	CASSRGLASSQETQYF	TRBV5-1	NA	TRBJ2-5	NA
TGTGCCAGCAGCCAAAGACAGGGTAGGGGCACTGAAGCTTTCTTT	CASSQRQGRGTEAFF	TRBV4-2	NA	TRBJ1-1	TRBD1
TGTGCTAGTGGGGAGGTGTACCAAGAGACCCAGTACTTC	CASGEVYQETQYF	TRBV12-5	NA	TRBJ2-5	NA
TGCGCCAGCAGCCAAGTACTCCCCGGACAGGGGGTTTTGGAGACCCAGTACTTC	CASSQVLPGQGVLETQYF	TRBV3-1	NA	TRBJ2-5	TRBD1
TGCAGTGCTGGAGGGGGGGGAAGTTCGTACACTGAAGCTTTCTTT	CSAGGGGSSYTEAFF	TRBV20-1	few	TRBJ1-1	NA